This T cell receptor (beta chain) was observed in a study of regulatory T cells in long-lasting Graves disease. This clonotype was counted a few times. Antigen unknown. The germline gene is not matched at one end of the junction; a read error may be the cause. The CDR3 is 13 residues long. Looked up from germline, CDR1 is DFQATT and CDR2 is SNEGSKA (reference sequence). In building TCR beta libraries, iRepertoire HTBI primers were used together with Arm-PCR of CDR3 regions. In TCRdb, the multiplex PCR reads were re-called with MiXCR into one record per CDR3 protein. The table includes about 660,000 distinct CDR3 sequences, about 30% detected once. General study results and limits: Having only a small sample size may have limited accuracy. TRBV28 was favored in persistent disease, as were TRBJ1-2 and TRBJ2-5. Thyroid tissue was not studied; only peripheral blood was.

The time point was: persistent/refractory GD, antithyroid drugs over 5 years with positive TRAb. Scientists built the TCR library using RNA that was extracted from PBMCs. This sequence was found in a female donor with Graves disease. The starting material was peripheral blood mononuclear cells (PBMCs), obtained when the disease was refractory, from a patient treated with antithyroid drugs. J is TRBJ2-2 and V is TRBV20-1; D is uncertain. The CDR3 region is CSARGPYTGELFF. As DNA, the CDR3 is TGCAGTGCGAGAGGACCTTACACCGGGGAGCTGTTTTTT.